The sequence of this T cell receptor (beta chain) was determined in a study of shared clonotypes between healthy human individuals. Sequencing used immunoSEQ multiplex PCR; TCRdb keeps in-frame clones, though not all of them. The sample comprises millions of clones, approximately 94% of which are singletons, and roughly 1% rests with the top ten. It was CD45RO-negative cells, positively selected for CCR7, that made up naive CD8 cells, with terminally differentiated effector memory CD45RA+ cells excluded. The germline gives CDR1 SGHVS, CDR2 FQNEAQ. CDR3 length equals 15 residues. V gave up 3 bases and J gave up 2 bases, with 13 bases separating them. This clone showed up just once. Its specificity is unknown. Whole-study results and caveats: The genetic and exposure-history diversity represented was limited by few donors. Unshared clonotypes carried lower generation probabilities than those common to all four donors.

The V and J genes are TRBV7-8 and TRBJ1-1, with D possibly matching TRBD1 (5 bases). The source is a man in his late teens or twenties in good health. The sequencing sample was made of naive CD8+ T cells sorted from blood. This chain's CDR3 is CASSFEDRSNTEAFF. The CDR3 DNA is TGTGCCAGCAGCTTCGAAGACAGAAGTAACACTGAAGCTTTCTTT.